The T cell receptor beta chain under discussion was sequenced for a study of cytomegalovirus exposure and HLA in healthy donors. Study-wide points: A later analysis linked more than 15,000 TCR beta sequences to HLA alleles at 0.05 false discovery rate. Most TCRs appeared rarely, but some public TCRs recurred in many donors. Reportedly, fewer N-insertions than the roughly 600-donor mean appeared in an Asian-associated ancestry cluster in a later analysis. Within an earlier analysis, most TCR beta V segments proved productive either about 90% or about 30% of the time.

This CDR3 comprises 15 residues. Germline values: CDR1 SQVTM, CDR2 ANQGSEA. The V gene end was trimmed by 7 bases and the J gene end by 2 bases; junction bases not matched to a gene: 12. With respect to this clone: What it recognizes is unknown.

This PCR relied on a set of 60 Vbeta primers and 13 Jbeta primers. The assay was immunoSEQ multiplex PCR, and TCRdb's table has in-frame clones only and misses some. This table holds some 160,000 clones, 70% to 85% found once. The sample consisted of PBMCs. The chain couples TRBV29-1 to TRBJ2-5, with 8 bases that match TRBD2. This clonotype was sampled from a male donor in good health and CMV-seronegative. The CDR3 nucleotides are TGCAGCGCGGCCTTGACTAGCGATCTACAAGAGACCCAGTACTTC. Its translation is CSAALTSDLQETQYF.